This entry lists 26 T cell receptor beta chains sequenced from one sample in a study of control samples from healthy donors and cancer patients. Some clones are missing from TCRdb's copy, which holds only in-frame ones; the method was immunoSEQ multiplex PCR. The sample records roughly 120,000 clones, just over 90% being singletons. The material sequenced was blood. These receptor sequences come from a young woman in good health.

For the CDR3, the DNA is TGTGCCAGCAGCACGTGGGAACTCAATCCCTACAATGAGCAGTTCTTC. It codes for CASSTWELNPYNEQFF. This chain uses TRBV21-1 with TRBJ2-1. TRBV21-1 constitutes a pseudogene. This CDR3 has 16 amino acids.

CDR3 amino acids: CASRLAGVGETQYF. CDR3 bases: TGTGCCAGTCGACTAGCGGGAGTGGGGGAGACCCAGTACTTC. The chain has TRBV19 and TRBJ2-5, with TRBD2 identical over 12 bases. V dropped 8 bases and J dropped 5; count of bases not matched to a gene: 6. The CDR3 loop spans 14 amino acids. Germline CDR1 reads LNHDA; CDR2 reads SQIVND (reference sequence).

The sample holds a few counts of this clone. The chain joins TRBV19 to TRBJ2-7, with D uncertain. This CDR3 contains 14 residues. CDR1 and CDR2 from the germline V gene are LNHDA and SQIVND (reference sequence). Trimming removed 4 bases from V and 4 bases from J, with 14 bases in between. Here the CDR3 DNA reads TGTGCCAGTAGTACCAGTGGCAGTAAGTACGAGCAGTACTTC. Protein sequence: CASSTSGSKYEQYF.

This chain uses TRBV12-3 or TRBV12-4 with TRBJ2-2; D is undetermined. The CDR3 consists of 13 residues. V was cut by 5 bases and J by 0 bases, with 4 bases left in between. CDR3 in DNA: TGTGCCAGCAGTCCTACGAACACCGGGGAGCTGTTTTTT. This codes for CASSPTNTGELFF.

The chain is built from TRBV24-1 and TRBJ2-6, with D perhaps assigned TRBD1 or TRBD2 (5 bases each). Germline V gene sequence: CDR1 KGHDR, CDR2 SFDVKD. Trimming pared 3 bases from V and 3 bases from J, leaving 14 bases between. CDR3 length equals 17 residues. CDR3 DNA: TGTGCCACCAGTGATACAGGACGGGGCAGTGGGGCCAACGTCCTGACTTTC. Translation gives CATSDTGRGSGANVLTF.

By its share, this clone is medium-sized (0.01 to 0.1%). This chain uses TRBV10-1 with TRBJ1-2; 9 positions agree with TRBD1. J lost 4 bases, V lost 9 bases, and 6 bases had no gene match. Germline lookup yields CDR1 WNHNN and CDR2 SYGVQD (reference sequence). This CDR3 spans 13 amino acids. CDR3 residues: CARGQGDIYGYTF. The CDR3, as DNA: TGCGCCAGGGGACAGGGTGATATCTATGGCTACACCTTC.

About this clone: One end of the junction varies from germline; a read error may be responsible. Other DNA sequences in the sample encode the same CDR3. The rearrangement uses TRBV7-2 and TRBJ2-2, with 11 bases lining up with TRBD2. Germline V lookup: CDR1 SGHTA, CDR2 FQGNSA. This CDR3 has 15 residues. The CDR3 loop reads CASSFSGGAGGELFF. CDR3 sequence (DNA): TGCGCCAGCAGCTTTAGCGGGGGGGCCGGCGGGGAGCTGTTTTTT.

The chain uses TRBV6-6 and TRBJ1-3, with D possibly matching TRBD1 (5 bases). V shed 5 bases and J shed 8 bases, with 16 bases lying between them. CDR1 and CDR2 from the germline V gene are MNHNY and SVGAGI (reference sequence). The CDR3 length is 14 residues. The CDR3 loop reads CASSAQEVAHTIYF. In nucleotides, the CDR3 is TGTGCCAGCAGTGCACAGGAGGTCGCACACACCATATATTTT.

This clone showed up just once. The chain uses TRBV6-5 and TRBJ1-1; D might be TRBD1 (5 bases). Between the trimmed V and J ends, which lost 6 bases and 3 bases, there was a span of 17 bases. Germline-derived CDR1 and CDR2 are MNHEY and SVGAGI. This CDR3 comprises 15 residues. This CDR3 reads CASSRTLPRDTEAFF. CDR3 nucleotide sequence: TGTGCCAGCAGCCGGACATTACCGAGGGACACTGAAGCTTTCTTT.

The chain carries TRBV30 and TRBJ2-1; 10 nucleotides line up with TRBD2. Germline CDR1 and CDR2: GTSNPN and SVGIG (reference sequence). V lost 6 bases and J lost 15; bases outside the gene matches: 20. The length of the CDR3 is 15 residues. In DNA, the CDR3 is TGTGCCTGCTCGACCTACCAGCGGGGGGGCCGGCGCGTGTTCTTC. Its protein is CACSTYQRGGRRVFF.

V gene TRBV29-1 combines with J gene TRBJ2-1; 11 nucleotides align to TRBD2. Germline V gene data show CDR1 as SQVTM and CDR2 as ANQGSEA. The CDR3 contains 18 residues. J was trimmed by 10 bases and V by 1 base; bases with no gene match: 18. DNA of the CDR3: TGCAGCGTTGAAGTCCCTACTAATTTAGCGGGAGGGCTACAAGAGCAGTTCTTC. It yields the protein CSVEVPTNLAGGLQEQFF.

This clone was seen more than once but under ten times. This sequence joins TRBV4-3 and TRBJ2-3, with 11 bases identical to TRBD2. The CDR3 spans 22 residues. Looked up from germline, CDR1 is LGHNA and CDR2 is YSLEER. Trimming removed 0 bases from V and 2 bases from J; junction bases left unmatched: 19. Here the CDR3 DNA reads TGCGCCAGCAGCCAAGATAAGTCGGGACTAGCGGATACTTATGGCATCACAGATACGCAGTATTTT. It translates to CASSQDKSGLADTYGITDTQYF.

The rearrangement links TRBV4-2 to TRBJ2-1; TRBD1 matches 11 bases. The CDR3 contains 16 residues. Trimming removed 4 bases from V and 2 bases from J; junction bases left unmatched: 4. Germline V lookup: CDR1 LGHNA, CDR2 YNFKEQ. CDR3 sequence reads: CASSLQGQGAYNEQFF. The CDR3 nucleotides read TGTGCCAGCAGCCTGCAGGGACAGGGGGCCTACAATGAGCAGTTCTTC.

This chain uses TRBV5-4 with TRBJ1-2; D is uncertain. The V gene lost 2 bases and the J gene lost 5 bases, with 10 bases spanning the gap. The germline gives CDR1 SGHNT, CDR2 YYREEE (reference sequence). The CDR3 is 13 amino acids. The CDR3 DNA reads TGTGCCAGCAGCTTCACAGCGCAGTATGGCTACACCTTC. Protein product: CASSFTAQYGYTF. Drawing the rest from reference TRBV5-4 and TRBJ1-2, the complete variable domain is ETGVTQSPTHLIKTRGQQVTLRCSSQSGHNTVSWYQQALGQGPQFIFQYYREEENGRGNFPPRFSGLQFPNYSSELNVNALELDDSALYLCASSFTAQYGYTFGSGTRLTVV.

This chain links TRBV7-2 with TRBJ2-3; 9 bases line up with TRBD2. CDR3 length equals 18 residues. CDR1 and CDR2 from the germline V gene are SGHTA and FQGNSA. Trimming cost V 1 base and J 0 bases; bases outside gene matches: 8. As DNA, the CDR3 is TGTGCCAGCAGCTTAGGTCTAGCGGGAAGCTTTAGCACAGATACGCAGTATTTT. Its protein product is CASSLGLAGSFSTDTQYF.

CDR3 in DNA: TGTGCCATCAACACCGATCCGGGGACGAACACCGGGGAGCTGTTTTTT. Translation gives CAINTDPGTNTGELFF. The gene calls are TRBV10-3 and TRBJ2-2, with a weak D call TRBD2 (5 bases). The CDR3 runs to 16 residues. The V and J ends lost 7 bases and 0 bases respectively, with 15 bases between them. In germline, CDR1 is ENHRY, CDR2 SYGVKD.

This sequence joins TRBV6-4 and TRBJ2-3, with D possibly TRBD2 on 7 matching bases. Germline CDR1 MRHNA, CDR2 SNTAGT. Trimming removed 2 bases from V and 1 base from J, with 13 bases in between. CDR3 length: 16 amino acids. Here the CDR3 DNA reads TGTGCCAGCAGTGACGGGGGCGGGAGTGGCACAGATACGCAGTATTTT. This gives the protein CASSDGGGSGTDTQYF.

The chain employs TRBV6-2 or TRBV6-3 and TRBJ2-1, with 9 bases identical to TRBD1. The length of the CDR3 is 18 residues. Germline V gives CDR1 MNHEY, CDR2 SVGEGT. The J segment lost 4 bases and the V segment lost 6 bases, leaving 16 bases of the junction unmatched. The CDR3: CASSPGQGRTDVYNEQFF. CDR3 bases: TGTGCCAGCAGCCCCGGACAGGGGCGTACCGATGTATACAATGAGCAGTTCTTC.

The rearrangement links TRBV7-2 to TRBJ2-3; no firm D call. CDR1 is SGHTA, CDR2 FQGNSA, per germline. The CDR3 runs to 15 residues. Trimming shortened V by 5 bases and J by 0 bases, and 12 bases separated the two germline ends. CDR3 amino acids: CASSHILGSTDTQYF. The CDR3 DNA is TGTGCCAGCAGCCACATTTTGGGTAGCACAGATACGCAGTATTTT.

The V gene is TRBV24-1, the J gene TRBJ1-1; the D gene is possibly TRBD1 (5 bases). Germline V gives CDR1 KGHDR, CDR2 SFDVKD. With 6 bases removed from V and 4 bases from J, the gap between germline ends came to 17 bases. The CDR3 consists of 15 residues. The CDR3 DNA reads TGTGCCACCAGTAGTTTCGATAGGGGCATCACTGAAGCTTTCTTT. This gives the protein CATSSFDRGITEAFF.

J is TRBJ1-1 and V is TRBV6-2 or TRBV6-3; TRBD1 matches 7 bases. V lost 3 bases and J lost 4; bases outside the gene matches: 8. Germline CDR1 is MNHEY and CDR2 is SVGEGT. The CDR3 covers 15 residues. The CDR3 DNA is TGTGCCAGCAGTTATCCCCGGCAGGGGGTCACTGAAGCTTTCTTT. As protein: CASSYPRQGVTEAFF.

J is TRBJ1-2 and V is TRBV28, with 8 bases lining up with TRBD1. CDR1 is MDHEN, CDR2 SYDVKM, per germline. The V gene end was trimmed by 7 bases and the J gene end by 5 bases; junction bases not matched to a gene: 9. The CDR3 runs to 14 residues. The CDR3 DNA sequence: TGTGCCAGCACTAAAACCCGGACAGGGTATGGCTACACCTTC. Its translation is CASTKTRTGYGYTF.

The chain links TRBV15 to TRBJ1-2, with a tentative D call TRBD1 (6 bases). V was shortened by 4 bases and J by 6 bases, with 9 bases between the two germline ends. The germline V gene has CDR1 LNHNV and CDR2 YYDKDF (reference sequence). The CDR3 is 12 amino acids. This CDR3 is CATSMDRNGYTF. CDR3 sequence (DNA): TGTGCCACCAGCATGGACAGAAATGGCTACACCTTC. Complete variable domain (other parts from reference TRBV15 and TRBJ1-2): DAMVIQNPRYQVTQFGKPVTLSCSQTLNHNVMYWYQQKSSQAPKLLFHYYDKDFNNEADTPDNFQSRRPNTSFCFLDIRSPGLGDTAMYLCATSMDRNGYTFGSGTRLTVV.

This clone appeared once. The chain joins TRBV29-1 to TRBJ1-5; a possible D gene is TRBD1 (5 bases). The CDR3 loop spans 14 amino acids. Looked up from germline, CDR1 is SQVTM and CDR2 is ANQGSEA. V shed 4 bases and J shed 7 bases, with 17 bases lying between them. In DNA, the CDR3 is TGCAGCGTTGCAGTCGGGGGTTCCGACCAGCCCCAGCATTTT. Protein sequence: CSVAVGGSDQPQHF.

The chain employs TRBV7-9 and TRBJ2-7; D ambiguous. The CDR3 runs to 14 residues. The V gene lost 6 bases and the J gene lost 2 bases, with 14 bases spanning the gap. Germline V CDR1 and CDR2: SEHNR, FQNEAQ (reference sequence). CDR3 sequence: CASSLGNVAYEQYF. The DNA of the CDR3 is TGTGCCAGCAGTCTGGGCAACGTAGCCTACGAGCAGTACTTC.

V is TRBV5-4 and J is TRBJ2-5, with 9 nucleotides matching TRBD2. The ends lost 5 bases at V and 5 bases at J; junction bases unmatched: 4. This CDR3 has 13 amino acids. Germline CDR1 SGHNT, CDR2 YYREEE (reference sequence). The DNA of the CDR3 is TGTGCCAGCAGTGGACTAGCGATGGAGACCCAGTACTTC. This translates into CASSGLAMETQYF. Looking up the rest from reference TRBV5-4 and TRBJ2-5 gives the full variable domain: ETGVTQSPTHLIKTRGQQVTLRCSSQSGHNTVSWYQQALGQGPQFIFQYYREEENGRGNFPPRFSGLQFPNYSSELNVNALELDDSALYLCASSGLAMETQYFGPGTRLLVL.